This T cell receptor beta chain was captured by sequencing in a study of a mutant IDH1 vaccine in newly diagnosed glioma. Study details: Onset of vaccination occurred 4-6 weeks following radiotherapy alone, or with temozolomide cycles. Patients had received radiotherapy, temozolomide, or both previously, most receiving both.

Specified time point: week 47, end of study. Doses comprised 300 ug of mutant IDH1 20-mer peptide each, plus topical imiquimod. Those who donated had recent WHO grade 3 or 4 IDH1-mutant, ATRX-lost astrocytomas. By sample share, this clone is medium-sized (0.01 to 0.1%). The antigen remains unidentified. This CDR3 is also generated by other DNA sequences in the sample. Assay used: immunoSEQ multiplex PCR; TCRdb lists only in-frame clones, some missing. Here the sample spans over 50,000 clones, 76% being singletons. V was clipped by 6 bases and J by 5 bases, with 13 bases between them. Germline V gene sequence: CDR1 MNHEY, CDR2 SMNVEV (reference sequence). This CDR3 is 13 amino acids long.

This TCR derives from a woman aged 40 to 50 with glioma. Some clones in this sample may be carry-over from other donors' samples. The sequences come from PBMCs, collected from a glioma patient whose treatment included an IDH1 peptide vaccine. The rearrangement links TRBV27 to TRBJ1-1; D gene ambiguous. The CDR3 here is CASSLDRGTEAFF. Written as DNA, the CDR3 is TGTGCCAGCAGCCTGGACCGAGGGACTGAAGCTTTCTTT.